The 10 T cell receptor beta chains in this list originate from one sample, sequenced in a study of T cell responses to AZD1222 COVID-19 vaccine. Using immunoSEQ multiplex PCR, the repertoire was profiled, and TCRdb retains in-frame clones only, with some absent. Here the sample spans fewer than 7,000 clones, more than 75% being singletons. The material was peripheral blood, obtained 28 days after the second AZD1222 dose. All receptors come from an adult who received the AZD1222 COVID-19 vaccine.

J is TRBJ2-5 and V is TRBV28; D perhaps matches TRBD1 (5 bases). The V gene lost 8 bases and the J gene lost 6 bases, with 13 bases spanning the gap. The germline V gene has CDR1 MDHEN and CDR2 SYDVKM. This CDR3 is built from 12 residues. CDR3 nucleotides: TGTGCCAGCGGACAAGTCTGGCAGACCCAGTACTTC. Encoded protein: CASGQVWQTQYF. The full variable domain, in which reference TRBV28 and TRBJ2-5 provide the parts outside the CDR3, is DVKVTQSSRYLVKRTGEKVFLECVQDMDHENMFWYRQDPGLGLRLIYFSYDVKMKEKGDIPEGYSVSREKKERFSLILESASTNQTSMYLCASGQVWQTQYFGPGTRLLVL.

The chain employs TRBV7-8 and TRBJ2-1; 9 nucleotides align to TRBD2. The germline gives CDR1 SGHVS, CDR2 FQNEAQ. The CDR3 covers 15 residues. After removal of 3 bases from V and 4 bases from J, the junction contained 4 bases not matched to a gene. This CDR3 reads CASSLGLADYNEQFF. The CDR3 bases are TGTGCCAGCAGCTTGGGACTAGCTGATTACAATGAGCAGTTCTTC.

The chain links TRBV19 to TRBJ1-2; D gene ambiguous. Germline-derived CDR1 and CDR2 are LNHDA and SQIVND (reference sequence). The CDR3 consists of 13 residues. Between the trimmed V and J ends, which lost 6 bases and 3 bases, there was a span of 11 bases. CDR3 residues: CASSGVPDYGYTF. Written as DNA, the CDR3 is TGTGCCAGTAGCGGCGTCCCGGACTATGGCTACACCTTC.

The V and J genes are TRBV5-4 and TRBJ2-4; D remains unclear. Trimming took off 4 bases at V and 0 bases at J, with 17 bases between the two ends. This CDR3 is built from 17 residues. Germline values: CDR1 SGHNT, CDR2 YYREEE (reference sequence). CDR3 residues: CASSRTTQSVAKNIQYF. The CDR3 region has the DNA TGTGCCAGCAGCCGGACGACCCAAAGCGTAGCCAAAAACATTCAGTACTTC.

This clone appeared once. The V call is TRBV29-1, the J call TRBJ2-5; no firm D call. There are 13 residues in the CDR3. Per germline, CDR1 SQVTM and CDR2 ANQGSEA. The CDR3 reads CSFAQTLKETQYF. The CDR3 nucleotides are TGCTCCTTTGCCCAGACATTAAAAGAGACCCAGTACTTC.

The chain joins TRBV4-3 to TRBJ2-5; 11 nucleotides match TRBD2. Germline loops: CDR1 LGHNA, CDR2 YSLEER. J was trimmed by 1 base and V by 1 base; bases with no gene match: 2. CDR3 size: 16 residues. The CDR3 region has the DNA TGCGCCAGCAGCCAAGGAGGGACTAGCGGCCAAGAGACCCAGTACTTC. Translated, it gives CASSQGGTSGQETQYF.

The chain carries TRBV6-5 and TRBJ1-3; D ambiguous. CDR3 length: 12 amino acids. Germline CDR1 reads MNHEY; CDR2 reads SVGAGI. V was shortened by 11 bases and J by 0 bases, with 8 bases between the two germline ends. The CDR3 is CAGESSGNTIYF. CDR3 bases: TGTGCCGGGGAAAGCTCTGGAAACACCATATATTTT.

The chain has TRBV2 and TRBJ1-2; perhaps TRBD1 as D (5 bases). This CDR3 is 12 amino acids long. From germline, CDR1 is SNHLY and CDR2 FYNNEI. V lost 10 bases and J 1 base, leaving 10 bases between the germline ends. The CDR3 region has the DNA TGTGCCATCCCGACAGTTAACTATGGCTACACCTTC. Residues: CAIPTVNYGYTF.

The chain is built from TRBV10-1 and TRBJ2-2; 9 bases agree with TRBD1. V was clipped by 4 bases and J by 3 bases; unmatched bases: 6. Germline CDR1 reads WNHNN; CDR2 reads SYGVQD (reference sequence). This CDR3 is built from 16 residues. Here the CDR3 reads CASSGWRTGDTGELFF. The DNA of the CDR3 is TGCGCCAGCAGTGGCTGGCGGACAGGGGACACCGGGGAGCTGTTTTTT.

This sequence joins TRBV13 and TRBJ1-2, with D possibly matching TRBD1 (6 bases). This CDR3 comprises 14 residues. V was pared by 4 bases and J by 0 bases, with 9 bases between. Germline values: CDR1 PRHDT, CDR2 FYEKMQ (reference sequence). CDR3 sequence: CASSSGTPNYGYTF. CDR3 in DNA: TGTGCCAGCAGCTCCGGGACACCTAACTATGGCTACACCTTC. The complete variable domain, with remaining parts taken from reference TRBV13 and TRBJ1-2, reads AAGVIQSPRHLIKEKRETATLKCYPIPRHDTVYWYQQGPGQDPQFLISFYEKMQSDKGSIPDRFSAQQFSDYHSELNMSSLELGDSALYFCASSSGTPNYGYTFGSGTRLTVV.